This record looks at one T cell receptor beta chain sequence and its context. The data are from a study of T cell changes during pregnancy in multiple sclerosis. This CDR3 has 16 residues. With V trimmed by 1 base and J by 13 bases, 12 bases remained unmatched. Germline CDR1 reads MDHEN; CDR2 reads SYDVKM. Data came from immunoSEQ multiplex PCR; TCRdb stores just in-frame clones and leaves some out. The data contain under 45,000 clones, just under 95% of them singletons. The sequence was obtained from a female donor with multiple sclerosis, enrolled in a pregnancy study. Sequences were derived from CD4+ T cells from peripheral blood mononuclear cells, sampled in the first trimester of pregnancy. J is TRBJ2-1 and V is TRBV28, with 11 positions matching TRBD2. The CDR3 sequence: CASSLSGSGRATAQFF. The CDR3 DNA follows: TGTGCCAGCAGTTTATCGGGTAGCGGGAGGGCCACGGCCCAGTTCTTC.